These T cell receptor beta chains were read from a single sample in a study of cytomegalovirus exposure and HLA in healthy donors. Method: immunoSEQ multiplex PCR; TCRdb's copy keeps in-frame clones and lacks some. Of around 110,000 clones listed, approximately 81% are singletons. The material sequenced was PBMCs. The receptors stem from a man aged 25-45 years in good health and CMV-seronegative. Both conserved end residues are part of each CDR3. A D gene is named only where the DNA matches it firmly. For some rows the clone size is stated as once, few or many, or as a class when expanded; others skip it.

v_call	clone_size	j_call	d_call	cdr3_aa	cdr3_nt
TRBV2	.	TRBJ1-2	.	CASRGAGDNYGYTF	TGTGCCAGCCGCGGGGCAGGAGACAACTATGGCTACACCTTC
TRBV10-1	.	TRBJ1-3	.	CASSETNRREIPGNTIYF	TGCGCCAGCAGTGAGACAAACCGCAGGGAAATCCCTGGAAACACCATATATTTT
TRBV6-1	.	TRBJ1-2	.	CASSEGHLNYGYTF	TGTGCCAGCAGTGAGGGACACCTTAACTATGGCTACACCTTC
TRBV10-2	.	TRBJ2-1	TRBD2	CASSGTRGFDEQFF	TGCGCCAGCTCCGGGACTAGAGGTTTCGATGAGCAGTTCTTC
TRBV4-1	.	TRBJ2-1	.	CASSQDQGQDNEQFF	TGCGCCAGCAGCCAAGATCAAGGCCAGGACAATGAGCAGTTCTTC
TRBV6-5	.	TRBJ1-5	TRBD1	CASSSGQGLNQPQHF	TGTGCCAGCAGTTCGGGACAGGGCTTGAATCAGCCCCAGCATTTT
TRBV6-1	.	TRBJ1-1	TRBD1	CARRTGGEGNTEAFF	TGTGCCAGGCGGACAGGGGGCGAGGGGAACACTGAAGCTTTCTTT
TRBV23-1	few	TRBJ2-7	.	CASSHTDGSSYEQYF	TGCGCCAGCAGTCATACCGACGGGAGCTCCTACGAGCAGTACTTC
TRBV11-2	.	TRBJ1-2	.	CASSLNSPGYGYTF	TGTGCCAGCAGCTTAAACAGCCCTGGCTATGGCTACACCTTC
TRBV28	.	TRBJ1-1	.	CAANAGGWATEAFF	TGTGCCGCAAACGCCGGGGGATGGGCCACTGAAGCTTTCTTT
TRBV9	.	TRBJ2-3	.	CASSVGGPGTQYF	TGTGCCAGCAGCGTAGGAGGCCCGGGTACGCAGTATTTT
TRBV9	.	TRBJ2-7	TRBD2	CASSAIAGATGEQYF	TGTGCCAGCAGCGCAATAGCGGGGGCGACGGGAGAGCAGTACTTC
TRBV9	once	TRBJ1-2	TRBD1	CASSPGDSGYGYTF	TGTGCCAGCAGCCCCGGGGACAGCGGCTATGGCTACACCTTC
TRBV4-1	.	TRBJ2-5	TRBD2	CASSHSISGRAETQYF	TGCGCCAGCAGCCATTCAATTAGCGGGAGGGCGGAGACCCAGTACTTC
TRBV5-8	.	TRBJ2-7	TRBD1	CASSLGTGAYEQYF	TGTGCCAGCAGCTTGGGGACAGGCGCCTACGAGCAGTACTTC
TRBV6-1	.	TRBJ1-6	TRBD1	CASSPGQGGSPLHF	TGTGCCAGCAGTCCGGGACAGGGGGGATCACCCCTCCACTTT